Below, 27 T cell receptor beta chains from the same sample are listed, as sequenced in a study of CD8 T cells in ankylosing spondylitis. The study, taken as a whole, reports: Made up of 7 to 9 highly homologous variants, a TCR beta motif appeared characteristic of ankylosing spondylitis blood.

One entry per CDR3 protein, called by TCRdb with MiXCR from the 5' RACE reads. The table includes fewer than 650,000 distinct CDR3 sequences, 12% detected once. The antigens of these receptors remain unknown. What was sequenced was blood, either unsorted or a sorted T cell fraction (not recorded which). Receptors were obtained from a male donor with ankylosing spondylitis.

The rearrangement joins TRBV4-2 to TRBJ1-5, with D perhaps matching TRBD1 (6 bases). CDR3 size: 15 residues. The germline CDR1 and CDR2 sequences are LGHNA and YNFKEQ. Trimming shortened V by 0 bases and J by 7 bases, and 13 bases separated the two germline ends. The CDR3 region has the DNA TGTGCCAGCAGCCAAGATAGGCGCACAGGGCAGCCCCAGCATTTT. It is translated as CASSQDRRTGQPQHF.

The rearrangement joins TRBV11-2 to TRBJ2-1, with 12 bases identical to TRBD2. The germline CDR1 and CDR2 sequences are SGHAT and FQNNGV. The CDR3 is 19 residues long. Germline trimming cut 5 bases from V and 2 bases from J; bases unmatched to any gene: 13. The CDR3 DNA sequence: TGTGCCAGCAGCCCGCCGGGACTAGCGGGCGGGGGGGCCTACAATGAGCAGTTCTTC. It translates to CASSPPGLAGGGAYNEQFF.

The V call is TRBV20-1, the J call TRBJ2-5; no reliable D call. The V gene lost 3 bases and the J gene lost 1 base, with 9 bases spanning the gap. This CDR3 has 13 residues. CDR1 is DFQATT, CDR2 SNEGSKA, per germline (reference sequence). The CDR3 loop is CSASGLLQETQYF. The CDR3 DNA is TGCAGTGCTAGCGGGCTACTCCAAGAGACCCAGTACTTC.

There are many counts of this clonotype. This chain links TRBV11-2 with TRBJ1-4; 8 nucleotides match TRBD1. V lost 6 bases, J lost 7 bases, and 10 bases stayed unmatched. There are 15 residues in the CDR3. Germline lookup yields CDR1 SGHAT and CDR2 FQNNGV. The CDR3 sequence: CASSLQGAYSEKLFF. Written as DNA, the CDR3 is TGTGCCAGCAGTTTGCAGGGGGCGTATAGTGAAAAACTGTTTTTT.

The chain recombines TRBV10-3 with TRBJ2-1, with 12 bases that match TRBD2. Per the germline V gene, CDR1 is ENHRY and CDR2 is SYGVKD. J was trimmed by 7 bases and V by 7 bases; bases with no gene match: 5. CDR3 length: 14 amino acids. CDR3 nucleotides: TGTGCCATCATCGCCGGGACTAGCGGGAATGAGCAGTTCTTC. Its translation: CAIIAGTSGNEQFF.

V and J are TRBV6-1 and TRBJ2-1; TRBD2 aligns across 7 bases. The CDR3 is 14 amino acids. Germline V gives CDR1 MNHNS, CDR2 SASEGT. J lost 7 bases, V lost 8 bases, and 11 bases had no gene match. The CDR3 is CASGLVGRLNEQFF. CDR3 nucleotides: TGTGCCAGCGGATTGGTCGGGAGGTTGAATGAGCAGTTCTTC.

This clonotype was detected only a few times. The chain carries TRBV18 and TRBJ2-2, with D unresolved. The CDR3 has 15 amino acids. Germline CDR1 is KGHSH and CDR2 is LQKENI. The germline V and J ends were trimmed by 6 bases and 1 base, with 12 bases remaining between them. The CDR3 DNA reads TGTGCCAGCTCCGTCGGCGTAGGGAACACCGGGGAGCTGTTTTTT. It codes for CASSVGVGNTGELFF.

This clonotype was counted only a few times. J is TRBJ2-2 and V is TRBV11-3; a weak D match, TRBD1 (6 bases). The CDR3 has 16 residues. CDR1 SGHNT and CDR2 YENEEA come from the germline V gene. V lost 5 bases and J 4 bases, leaving 17 bases between the germline ends. This CDR3 is CASSNIAIGGTGELFF. The CDR3 DNA is TGTGCCAGCAGCAATATAGCTATAGGGGGCACCGGGGAGCTGTTTTTT.

This clonotype was counted many times. CDR3 DNA: TGTGCCAGCAGTTTCGGAGGACTAGCGGGAGTCAATGAGCAGTTCTTC. Translation gives CASSFGGLAGVNEQFF. The chain couples TRBV12-3 or TRBV12-4 to TRBJ2-1; 13 positions agree with TRBD2. The ends lost 3 bases at V and 6 bases at J; junction bases unmatched: 5. CDR3 length: 16 residues.

This clonotype occurred a few times. The chain uses TRBV5-1 and TRBJ2-7; 8 bases match TRBD1. Per germline, CDR1 SGHRS and CDR2 YFSETQ. CDR3 size: 16 residues. Unmatched junction bases numbered 11, after V lost 0 bases and J lost 6 bases. CDR3 bases: TGCGCCAGCAGCTTGGCCTTTGCAGGGGGCTATGGCGAGCAGTACTTC. Translating gives CASSLAFAGGYGEQYF.

The sample holds many counts of this clonotype. The V gene is TRBV12-3 or TRBV12-4, the J gene TRBJ1-5; TRBD1 agrees at 7 bases. The CDR3 has 15 amino acids. J gave up 7 bases and V 1 base, and 7 bases lay outside the gene matches. In nucleotides, the CDR3 is TGTGCCAGCAGTTTAGGCAGGGGGGGCGGGCAGCCCCAGCATTTT. It specifies CASSLGRGGGQPQHF.

This clonotype came up a few times. The V and J genes are TRBV20-1 and TRBJ1-2; 7 bases map to TRBD1. CDR3 size: 15 residues. The germline gives CDR1 DFQATT, CDR2 SNEGSKA (reference sequence). The V segment lost 0 bases and the J segment 4 bases; nucleotides outside the gene matches: 8. The CDR3 protein is CSARDPTGNAYGYTF. CDR3 in DNA: TGCAGTGCTAGAGATCCGACAGGGAATGCCTATGGCTACACCTTC.

This clonotype was observed at least ten times. The V call is TRBV29-1, the J call TRBJ2-2; D is unclear. The CDR3 is made up of 12 amino acids. The V and J ends lost 4 bases and 6 bases respectively, with 9 bases between them. Germline loops: CDR1 SQVTM, CDR2 ANQGSEA. The CDR3 coding sequence is TGCAGCGTTGCTCGGGCTCCCGGGGAGCTGTTTTTT. Protein: CSVARAPGELFF.

The CDR3 nucleotides read TGTGCCACCAGCGGGGGGACTAGCGGGACTCCCTACAATGAGCAGTTCTTC. This translates into CATSGGTSGTPYNEQFF. This chain links TRBV15 with TRBJ2-1; 13 nucleotides align to TRBD2. Germline CDR1 reads LNHNV; CDR2 reads YYDKDF (reference sequence). J was trimmed by 2 bases and V by 5 bases; bases with no gene match: 6. The CDR3 sequence is 17 residues long.

This clonotype was detected a few times. The J gene is TRBJ2-1, the V gene TRBV7-9, with 13 bases lining up with TRBD2. This CDR3 comprises 17 residues. The germline gives CDR1 SEHNR, CDR2 FQNEAQ (reference sequence). J lost 9 bases, V lost 6 bases, and 14 bases had no gene match. The CDR3 bases are TGTGCCAGCAGTTTGCCCCCGGGACTAGCGGGACCGACTGAGCAGTTCTTC. Translated: CASSLPPGLAGPTEQFF.

This clonotype was observed a few times. V and J are TRBV29-1 and TRBJ2-4, with D perhaps matching TRBD2 (5 bases). The CDR3 covers 13 residues. Germline V gene lookup returns CDR1 SQVTM and CDR2 ANQGSEA. V was pared by 5 bases and J by 0 bases, with 8 bases between. DNA of the CDR3: TGCAGCGTTAACGGGGTAGCCAAAAACATTCAGTACTTC. It is translated as CSVNGVAKNIQYF.

This clonotype was recorded many times. The chain has TRBV6-5 and TRBJ1-1, with 8 nucleotides matching TRBD1. Germline loops: CDR1 MNHEY, CDR2 SVGAGI. The trim removed 5 bases at V and 1 base at J, leaving 3 bases unmatched. CDR3 size: 14 residues. The CDR3 is CASSTGQGNTEAFF. The CDR3 DNA is TGTGCCAGCAGTACTGGACAGGGGAACACTGAAGCTTTCTTT.

The rearrangement links TRBV27 to TRBJ1-5; perhaps TRBD1 as D (6 bases). Deletions cut 2 bases from V and 6 bases from J, with 11 bases between. CDR1 is MNHEY, CDR2 SMNVEV, per germline (reference sequence). The length of the CDR3 is 14 residues. In DNA form, the CDR3 reads TGTGCCAGCAGTTTACTAGGGGGTCGTCAGCCCCAGCATTTT. It translates to CASSLLGGRQPQHF.

This clonotype was seen only a few times. V gene TRBV5-1 combines with J gene TRBJ2-1; the match to TRBD2 covers 12 bases. This CDR3 is 17 amino acids long. Unmatched junction bases numbered 9, after V lost 3 bases and J lost 5 bases. Germline CDR1 SGHRS, CDR2 YFSETQ. As DNA, the CDR3 is TGCGCCAGCAGCTCTTCCCCTACTAGCGGGAGGAACAATGAGCAGTTCTTC. Its translation: CASSSSPTSGRNNEQFF.

This chain links TRBV7-2 with TRBJ2-7; TRBD2 agrees at 9 bases. The V and J ends lost 5 bases and 4 bases, in that order; junction bases with no gene match: 15. This CDR3 contains 17 residues. CDR1 is SGHTA and CDR2 is FQGNSA in the germline V gene. CDR3 amino acids: CASSKRGSGSGFYEQYF. The DNA of the CDR3 is TGTGCCAGCAGCAAAAGGGGTAGCGGGAGTGGTTTTTACGAGCAGTACTTC.

Ten or more counts support this clonotype. The V gene is TRBV5-1, the J gene TRBJ2-2; D is perhaps TRBD1 or TRBD2 (6 bases each). The V and J ends lost 1 base and 4 bases respectively, with 14 bases between them. There are 16 residues in the CDR3. CDR1 and CDR2 from the germline V gene are SGHRS and YFSETQ. The CDR3 spells CASSLLAQGTTGELFF. DNA of the CDR3: TGCGCCAGCAGCTTGCTAGCGCAGGGGACCACCGGGGAGCTGTTTTTT.

The sample holds many counts of this clonotype. This chain uses TRBV29-1 with TRBJ2-1; D is unclear. The ends were cut back, 5 bases at V and 5 bases at J, with 10 bases in the middle. The CDR3 is 12 amino acids. CDR1 is SQVTM, CDR2 ANQGSEA, per germline. CDR3 sequence: CSVLIRHNEQFF. The CDR3 DNA sequence: TGCAGCGTTCTAATACGACACAATGAGCAGTTCTTC.

The chain links TRBV7-2 to TRBJ2-3; TRBD2 agrees at 9 bases. The CDR3 is 15 residues long. Germline loops: CDR1 SGHTA, CDR2 FQGNSA. V shed 4 bases and J 6 bases; nucleotides not matched to a gene: 8. CDR3 nucleotide sequence: TGTGCCAGCAGCTCGGGTGCGGGAGGGACGGATACGCAGTATTTT. Its translation is CASSSGAGGTDTQYF. Full variable domain (outside the CDR3, taken from reference TRBV7-2 and TRBJ2-3): GAGVSQSPSNKVTEKGKDVELRCDPISGHTALYWYRQSLGQGLEFLIYFQGNSAPDKSGLPSDRFSAERTGGSVSTLTIQRTQQEDSAVYLCASSSGAGGTDTQYFGPGTRLTVL.

This clonotype appeared a few times. CDR3: CASSLEAGRASYNEQFF. DNA of the CDR3: TGTGCCAGCAGCTTAGAGGCAGGGAGGGCCTCCTACAATGAGCAGTTCTTC. V gene TRBV11-3 combines with J gene TRBJ2-1, with 7 bases lining up with TRBD2. The CDR3 has 17 residues. Germline CDR1 SGHNT, CDR2 YENEEA. J lost 0 bases, V lost 0 bases, and 5 bases had no gene match.

This rearrangement joins TRBV7-2 to TRBJ1-5, with D unresolved. The CDR3 has 13 amino acids. Trimming took 4 bases from V and 3 from J, leaving 7 bases between them. CDR1 is SGHTA, CDR2 FQGNSA, per germline. The CDR3 nucleotides are TGTGCCAGCAGCTGGCTGCACAATCAGCCCCAGCATTTT. Protein product: CASSWLHNQPQHF.

The CDR3 DNA reads TGTGCCATCAGTGATATAGGGGGGCGGGAAAAACTGTTTTTT. Translated: CAISDIGGREKLFF. The chain employs TRBV10-3 and TRBJ1-4, with D tentatively TRBD1 (6 bases). The length of the CDR3 is 14 residues. V shed 3 bases and J shed 8 bases, with 13 bases lying between them. Germline V gene sequence: CDR1 ENHRY, CDR2 SYGVKD.

The V and J genes are TRBV15 and TRBJ2-6; 7 bases line up with TRBD1. This CDR3 has 19 amino acids. The germline V gene encodes CDR1 LNHNV and CDR2 YYDKDF (reference sequence). V shed 3 bases and J 3 bases; nucleotides not matched to a gene: 14. CDR3 amino acids: CATSRSRGGIGSGANVLTF. Written as DNA, the CDR3 is TGTGCCACCAGCAGGAGTCGAGGGGGCATAGGGAGTGGGGCCAACGTCCTGACTTTC.